This TCR beta chain was recorded in a study of CD8+CD57+ T cells in acquired aplastic anemia. Study context: Quantities of DNA derived from sorted CD4+ and CD8+ cells averaged 3.2 ug. Where healthy donors were concerned, CD4+ cells averaged approximately 9.9 million reads. Overall study results and limits: Significant differences in CD8+ Simpson's diversity were not observed between patients and controls. Both patients and controls carried the same twenty-nine CD8+ CDR3 sequences.

Worth noting for this clonotype: Its cognate antigen is unknown.

For CDR3 and TCR beta VDJ profiling, genomic DNA was the template used. TCRdb redid the calling of the reads with MiXCR, one entry per CDR3 protein. The sample carries about 48,000 distinct CDR3 sequences, around 73% recorded once. The CDR3 has 15 amino acids. The V and J ends lost 3 bases and 4 bases respectively, with 10 bases between them. Germline V gene sequence: CDR1 SGHVS, CDR2 FNYEAQ. V usage is TRBV7-6 and J usage is TRBJ1-6; D not certain. This TCR was recovered from a human donor in good health, serving as a control. The specimen was sorted CD4+, CD8+, or CD8+CD57+ T cells (not recorded which) from PBMCs. As DNA, the CDR3 is TGTGCCAGCAGCTTGGTGGCAGGATATAATTCACCCCTCCACTTT. It codes for CASSLVAGYNSPLHF.